These 15 T cell receptor beta chains share one sample of origin, sequenced in a study of blood T cell repertoires in COVID-19. TCRdb's copy holds only in-frame clones and misses some; the assay was immunoSEQ multiplex PCR. The repertoire has under 140,000 clones, approximately 65% of them found once; the top ten carry approximately 8%. Sequencing was done on a sample of peripheral blood. Receptor source: a woman in her sixties or seventies with acute or convalescent COVID-19.

The CDR3: CASSPLGGAGNEKLFF. CDR3 coding DNA: TGTGCCAGCAGCCCTCTGGGAGGGGCTGGGAATGAAAAACTGTTTTTT. The rearrangement links TRBV11-2 to TRBJ1-4, with D tentatively TRBD1 (5 bases). The CDR3 contains 16 residues. The V gene lost 5 bases and the J gene lost 5 bases, with 18 bases spanning the gap. CDR1 and CDR2 (germline): SGHAT, FQNNGV.

The chain couples TRBV5-1 to TRBJ2-1, with 7 bases matching TRBD1. This CDR3 spans 18 amino acids. CDR1 and CDR2 from the germline V gene are SGHRS and YFSETQ. Trimming at V came to 0 bases and at J to 4 bases, leaving 13 bases not matched to a gene. CDR3: CASSLGLSSGTAYNEQFF. The CDR3 DNA reads as TGCGCCAGCAGCTTGGGTTTGAGTTCCGGGACAGCATACAATGAGCAGTTCTTC.

This chain connects TRBV15 to TRBJ1-3; the D gene is possibly TRBD1 (6 bases). This CDR3 has 16 residues. Between the trimmed V and J ends, which lost 0 bases and 0 bases, there was a span of 9 bases. CDR1 and CDR2 from the germline V gene are LNHNV and YYDKDF (reference sequence). DNA for the CDR3: TGTGCCACCAGCAGAGATAGGGGGATCTCTGGAAACACCATATATTTT. Its translation is CATSRDRGISGNTIYF.

By its share, this clone is medium-sized (0.01 to 0.1%). The V gene is TRBV3-1 (or the pseudogene TRBV3-2), the J gene TRBJ2-1; D uncertain. Germline CDR1 reads LGHDT; CDR2 reads YNNKEL (reference sequence). This CDR3 comprises 13 residues. V was cut by 4 bases and J by 8 bases, with 12 bases left in between. The CDR3 coding sequence is TGTGCCAGCAGCCTCCCCAGAGGCGATGAGCAGTTCTTC. Protein sequence: CASSLPRGDEQFF.

The chain joins TRBV12-3 or TRBV12-4 to TRBJ2-7; TRBD1 aligns across 8 bases. V shed 6 bases and J 7 bases; nucleotides not matched to a gene: 8. This CDR3 spans 13 amino acids. The CDR3 region is CASRTDRAGEQYF. In nucleotides, the CDR3 is TGTGCCAGCAGGACGGACAGGGCGGGGGAGCAGTACTTC.

The chain recombines TRBV30 with TRBJ1-5; the match to TRBD1 covers 7 bases. The CDR3 sequence is 13 residues long. The V segment lost 0 bases and the J segment 12 bases; nucleotides outside the gene matches: 8. Germline V lookup: CDR1 GTSNPN, CDR2 SVGIG (reference sequence). In nucleotides, the CDR3 is TGTGCCTGGAGTGTGGGTACAGGGGAAGTCCAGCATTTT. Protein sequence: CAWSVGTGEVQHF.

The chain employs TRBV7-8 and TRBJ2-7; 7 bases match TRBD1. This CDR3 spans 15 amino acids. Germline CDR1 and CDR2: SGHVS and FQNEAQ. V lost 5 bases to trimming and J lost 1 base; unmatched junction nucleotides: 8. CDR3 sequence: CASSTGQVGSYEQYF. CDR3 DNA sequence: TGTGCCAGCAGCACCGGACAGGTGGGGTCCTACGAGCAGTACTTC.

The chain recombines TRBV7-9 with TRBJ1-2, with TRBD1 matching over 8 bases. Trimming cost V 5 bases and J 0 bases; bases outside gene matches: 8. CDR1 and CDR2 (germline): SEHNR, FQNEAQ (reference sequence). This CDR3 has 16 amino acids. The chain's CDR3 is CASSDRGPTANYGYTF. CDR3 DNA: TGTGCCAGCAGCGACAGGGGTCCTACAGCTAACTATGGCTACACCTTC.

The chain has TRBV7-9 and TRBJ2-6; 7 positions match TRBD1. V shed 5 bases, J shed 4 bases, and the junction held 14 bases outside the gene matches. Germline CDR1 is SEHNR and CDR2 is FQNEAQ (reference sequence). This CDR3 comprises 18 residues. CDR3 sequence: CASSPLRDRREGANVLTF. CDR3 bases: TGTGCCAGCAGCCCCCTCCGGGACAGAAGGGAAGGGGCCAACGTCCTGACTTTC.

For this clone: At the DNA level, this CDR3 is encoded by other sequences in the same sample as well. The CDR3 DNA is TGTGCCAGCAGCCTCGGACTAGCGGGGAAGAATGAGCAGTTCTTC. Its protein product is CASSLGLAGKNEQFF. This chain connects TRBV5-5 to TRBJ2-1; TRBD2 matches at 12 bases. Germline CDR1 is SGHKS and CDR2 is YYEKEE (reference sequence). This CDR3 contains 15 residues. V gave up 4 bases and J gave up 7 bases; unmatched junction bases: 6.

This sequence joins TRBV20-1 and TRBJ2-7, with no clear D. The CDR3 runs 11 residues. V was trimmed by 5 bases and J by 4 bases, leaving 9 bases between them. The germline CDR1 and CDR2 sequences are DFQATT and SNEGSKA (reference sequence). CDR3 nucleotide sequence: TGCAGTGCTGTAACTGATTACGAGCAGTACTTC. Residues: CSAVTDYEQYF.

The rearrangement links TRBV9 to TRBJ1-1, with a weak D call TRBD1 (5 bases). This CDR3 region has 12 residues. Trimming cost V 3 bases and J 11 bases, with 14 bases left between them. Germline values: CDR1 SGDLS, CDR2 YYNGEE. CDR3 DNA sequence: TGTGCCAGCAGCGCACTTCGGGGGAGGGCTTTCTTT. The encoded protein is CASSALRGRAFF. Variable domain in full (rest from reference TRBV9 and TRBJ1-1): DSGVTQTPKHLITATGQRVTLRCSPRSGDLSVYWYQQSLDQGLQFLIQYYNGEERAKGNILERFSAQQFPDLHSELNLSSLELGDSALYFCASSALRGRAFFGQGTRLTVV.

As DNA, the CDR3 is TGTGCCAGCATCCTAGGACTAGCGGGGTACAATGAGCAGTTCTTC. Its translation is CASILGLAGYNEQFF. The V and J genes are TRBV7-2 and TRBJ2-1; TRBD2 matches at 12 bases. The CDR3 length is 15 residues. Germline V CDR1 and CDR2: SGHTA, FQGNSA. J gave up 4 bases and V 7 bases, and 5 bases lay outside the gene matches.

This clone was observed a few times. The rearrangement links TRBV7-2 to TRBJ2-2; weak D call: TRBD1 (5 bases). Germline CDR1 SGHTA, CDR2 FQGNSA. V lost 5 bases, J lost 2 bases, and 12 bases lay in between. The CDR3 totals 15 residues. The CDR3 region has the DNA TGTGCCAGCAGCCGTGGACGGACAAACACCGGGGAGCTGTTTTTT. Its translation is CASSRGRTNTGELFF.

This clone has just a few counts. V is TRBV4-2 and J is TRBJ2-3; a weak D match, TRBD2 (7 bases). Deletions cut 0 bases from V and 9 bases from J, with 10 bases between. Germline lookup yields CDR1 LGHNA and CDR2 YNFKEQ. This CDR3 region has 13 residues. The CDR3 DNA reads as TGTGCCAGCAGCCAAGATCGGGGGGCAACGCAGTATTTT. Translated: CASSQDRGATQYF.